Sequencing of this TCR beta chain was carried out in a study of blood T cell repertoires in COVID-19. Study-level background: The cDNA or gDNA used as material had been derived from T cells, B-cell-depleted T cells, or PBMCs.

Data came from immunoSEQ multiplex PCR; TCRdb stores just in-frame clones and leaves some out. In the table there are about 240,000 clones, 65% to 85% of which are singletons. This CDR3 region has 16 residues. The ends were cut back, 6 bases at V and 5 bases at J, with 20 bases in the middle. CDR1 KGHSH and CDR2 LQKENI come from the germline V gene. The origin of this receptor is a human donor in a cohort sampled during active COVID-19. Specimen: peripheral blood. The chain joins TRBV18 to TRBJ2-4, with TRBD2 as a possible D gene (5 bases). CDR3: CASSPDRTRPENIQYF. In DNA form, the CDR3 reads TGTGCCAGCTCCCCCGACCGGACTCGGCCGGAAAACATTCAGTACTTC.